A single sample gave rise to the 8 T cell receptor beta chains below, sequenced in a study of T cell changes during pregnancy in multiple sclerosis. Method: immunoSEQ multiplex PCR; TCRdb's copy keeps in-frame clones and lacks some. Among roughly 48,000 clones, 88% were seen once, and the ten largest hold 1% to 1.5%. The sequenced sample was CD4+ T cells from peripheral blood mononuclear cells, obtained in the second trimester of pregnancy. These receptors were collected from a female donor with multiple sclerosis, enrolled in a pregnancy study.

The chain is built from TRBV7-9 and TRBJ2-2; D is perhaps TRBD2 (6 bases). CDR1 SEHNR and CDR2 FQNEAQ come from the germline V gene (reference sequence). Trimming stripped 2 bases from V and 2 bases from J, with 9 bases between. The CDR3 has 15 amino acids. The CDR3 loop is CASSLRLVNTGELFF. The CDR3 DNA is TGTGCCAGCAGCTTACGACTAGTTAACACCGGGGAGCTGTTTTTT.

The CDR3 nucleotides are TGTGCCAGCAGTGACAGGGTCAACTATGGCTACACCTTC. Its protein is CASSDRVNYGYTF. The rearrangement links TRBV2 to TRBJ1-2, with D perhaps matching TRBD1 (5 bases). Trimming pared 3 bases from V and 2 bases from J, leaving 7 bases between. The CDR3 sequence is 13 residues long. Germline loops: CDR1 SNHLY, CDR2 FYNNEI.

The chain uses TRBV11-3 and TRBJ1-1, with TRBD1 identical over 7 bases. Germline CDR1 reads SGHNT; CDR2 reads YENEEA. The CDR3 has 12 amino acids. J lost 6 bases, V lost 8 bases, and 6 bases had no gene match. The CDR3 here is CASPDRAPEAFF. CDR3 nucleotides: TGTGCCAGCCCTGACAGGGCCCCTGAAGCTTTCTTT.

This chain joins TRBV18 and TRBJ1-1; 8 bases are a match to TRBD1. CDR3 size: 16 residues. CDR1 KGHSH and CDR2 LQKENI come from the germline V gene. Trimming at V came to 4 bases and at J to 2 bases, leaving 9 bases not matched to a gene. The CDR3 coding sequence is TGTGCCAGCTCACTCCAGGGTCAGGGGGCAAACACTGAAGCTTTCTTT. Its protein is CASSLQGQGANTEAFF.

V and J are TRBV4-1 and TRBJ2-7, with D possibly being TRBD2 (5 bases). The germline CDR1 and CDR2 sequences are MGHRA and YSYEKL. The CDR3 covers 16 residues. Trimming stripped 1 base from V and 6 bases from J, with 19 bases between. CDR3: CASSQGPAGSRSEQYF. The CDR3, as DNA: TGCGCCAGCAGCCAAGGTCCCGCGGGTTCAAGGAGCGAGCAGTACTTC.

The V gene is TRBV2, the J gene TRBJ1-4; the D is unclear. Germline CDR1 is SNHLY and CDR2 is FYNNEI. V was trimmed by 5 bases and J by 15 bases, leaving 10 bases between them. The CDR3 covers 10 residues. The CDR3 region has the DNA TGTGCCAGCAGTCTGCAGGTATTGTTTTTT. As protein: CASSLQVLFF.

Only one count was recorded for this clone. The chain links TRBV10-3 to TRBJ2-7; 7 bases are a match to TRBD2. The V segment lost 8 bases and the J segment 0 bases; nucleotides outside the gene matches: 7. This CDR3 is built from 14 residues. Germline values: CDR1 ENHRY, CDR2 SYGVKD. CDR3 region: CAIARGGGSYEQYF. The CDR3 DNA sequence: TGTGCCATCGCCCGGGGCGGGGGCTCCTACGAGCAGTACTTC.

The rearrangement uses TRBV5-1 and TRBJ1-4; D unresolved. V was shortened by 0 bases and J by 5 bases, with 5 bases between the two germline ends. Per germline, CDR1 SGHRS and CDR2 YFSETQ. The CDR3 covers 13 residues. In DNA form, the CDR3 reads TGCGCCAGCAGCTTGGAACACAATGAAAAACTGTTTTTT. Translating gives CASSLEHNEKLFF.